This T cell receptor (beta chain) was found in a study of T cell changes during pregnancy in multiple sclerosis. CDR1 is LNHDA and CDR2 is SQIVND in the germline V gene (reference sequence). V was shortened by 3 bases and J by 4 bases, with 12 bases between the two germline ends. This CDR3 contains 14 residues. Here immunoSEQ multiplex PCR was the method, and the copy in TCRdb shows in-frame clones only, minus some. The table lists some 40,000 clones, about 89% of them singletons, with roughly 0.5% in the top ten. This clonotype originated in a female donor with multiple sclerosis, enrolled in a pregnancy study. V is TRBV19 and J is TRBJ1-1, with D unresolved. The source material was CD4+ T cells from peripheral blood mononuclear cells, sampled in the first trimester of pregnancy. This CDR3 is CASSMKVRSTEAFF. Written as DNA, the CDR3 is TGTGCCAGTAGTATGAAGGTCAGGTCCACTGAAGCTTTCTTT.